The rows below give T cell receptor beta chains drawn from one sample of a study of T cells after posttransplantation cyclophosphamide. Some clones are missing from TCRdb's copy, which holds only in-frame ones; the method was immunoSEQ multiplex PCR. This record lists roughly 9,900 clones, none seen once only, and the top ten clones contain more than 11%. The sequenced sample was PBMCs, obtained after allogeneic stem cell transplant with posttransplant cyclophosphamide. These receptors came from a female patient between 35 and 55 years old who received an allogeneic stem cell transplant from a related donor, was CMV-positive, and had no GVHD. Some T cells may possibly be graft donor cells. Both conserved end residues are part of each CDR3. Each record gives: clone size, D gene, J gene, V gene, CDR3 DNA, CDR3 protein. D genes are given only for firm matches. Not all rows give a size; the values are once, few, many and, for expanded clones, a class.

many | - | TRBJ1-1 | TRBV18 | TGTGCCAGCTCACCAAGACAGACAGCAAACACTGAAGCTTTCTTT | CASSPRQTANTEAFF
- | TRBD2 | TRBJ2-3 | TRBV10-3 | TGTGCCATCACAGCGGGGGGTCGGGCAGATACGCAGTATTTT | CAITAGGRADTQYF
many | TRBD2 | TRBJ2-7 | TRBV5-1 | TGCGCCAGCAGCTTGGTTACTAGCGGCTACGAGCAGTACTTC | CASSLVTSGYEQYF
many | TRBD2 | TRBJ2-3 | TRBV7-8 | TGTGCCAGCAGCTTAGTTTTAGCGGGAGGGTCAGATACGCAGTATTTT | CASSLVLAGGSDTQYF
many | - | TRBJ1-5 | TRBV27 | TGTGCCAGCAGTTTATACAATAGCAATCAGCCCCAGCATTTT | CASSLYNSNQPQHF
many | TRBD2 | TRBJ2-3 | TRBV28 | TGTGCCAGCAGTAGGACTAGCGGTATCGAGTATTTT | CASSRTSGIEYF
many | TRBD1 | TRBJ2-3 | TRBV28 | TGTGCCAGCAGTCTCGGGACAGGGCGTCGGTATTTT | CASSLGTGRRYF
few | - | TRBJ2-7 | TRBV9 | TGTGCCAGCAGCGTGACGGGGGTTTCCTACGAGCAGTACTTC | CASSVTGVSYEQYF
many | TRBD1 | TRBJ1-2 | TRBV29-1 | TGCAGCGTAGCAGGACAGGGGGCTTGGGGCTACACCTTC | CSVAGQGAWGYTF
few | - | TRBJ2-3 | TRBV6-1 | TGTGCCAGCAGAACACTAGGTTCCACAGATACGCAGTATTTT | CASRTLGSTDTQYF
many | - | TRBJ2-1 | TRBV7-2 | TGTGCCAGCAGTTCCGACTACTTCAATGAGCAGTTCTTC | CASSSDYFNEQFF
many | - | TRBJ2-2 | TRBV6-1 | TGTGCCAGCAGTGAAGTGAGGATCCTCCGTGTGACCGGGGAGCTGTTTTTT | CASSEVRILRVTGELFF
many | - | TRBJ1-5 | TRBV5-6 | TGTGCCAGCAGCGCTAGAAGTCAGCCCCAGCATTTT | CASSARSQPQHF
many | - | TRBJ1-2 | TRBV5-5 | TGTGCCAGCAGCTTGGTACTGGGGGGCTATGGCTACACCTTC | CASSLVLGGYGYTF
many | TRBD1 | TRBJ2-5 | TRBV30 | TGTGCCTGGGGACAGGGAGTCTCCCAGGAGACCCAGTACTTC | CAWGQGVSQETQYF
many | - | TRBJ2-7 | TRBV7-3 | TGTGCCAGCAGCCCCCAATGGACTGTGCATAGCGAGCAGTACTTC | CASSPQWTVHSEQYF
many | TRBD1 | TRBJ1-3 | TRBV9 | TGTGCCAGCAGCGTAGGTACAGGGGGTGCCGGAAACACCATATATTTT | CASSVGTGGAGNTIYF
many | TRBD1 | TRBJ2-3 | TRBV5-1 | TGCGCCAGCAGCCAAACCGGGACAGGGGTCACAGATACGCAGTATTTT | CASSQTGTGVTDTQYF
many | TRBD2 | TRBJ2-1 | TRBV14 | TGTGCCAGCAGCCAAATAGCGGGAGAGATTTACAATGAGCAGTTCTTC | CASSQIAGEIYNEQFF
few | TRBD1 | TRBJ2-7 | TRBV2 | TGTGCCAGCAGCGTAGGGACAGGGAGGAGCTACGAGCAGTACTTC | CASSVGTGRSYEQYF
many | TRBD1 | TRBJ2-7 | TRBV28 | TGTGCCAGCAGGGGTCCCGGGACAGGAATCTACGAGCAGTACTTC | CASRGPGTGIYEQYF
many | TRBD1 | TRBJ1-5 | TRBV30 | TGTGCCTGGAGGGAAGAGAATACAGGGGTTCGTCAGCCCCAGCATTTT | CAWREENTGVRQPQHF
many | - | TRBJ1-5 | TRBV15 | TGTGCCACCAGAGCACAATTACGCGACATTGTTAGCAATCAGCCCCAGCATTTT | CATRAQLRDIVSNQPQHF
many | TRBD2 | TRBJ2-7 | TRBV27 | TGTGCCAGCAGTTTTCGACTAGCGGGGGAGCAGTACTTC | CASSFRLAGEQYF
many | - | TRBJ2-5 | TRBV5-1 | TGCGCCAGCAGCTTGGGCCAGGGCAAAGAGACCCAGTACTTC | CASSLGQGKETQYF
many | TRBD1 | TRBJ2-2 | TRBV15 | TGTGCCACCAGCAGAGAACCTTGGACAGGGATAAACACCGGGGAGCTGTTTTTT | CATSREPWTGINTGELFF
many | TRBD1 | TRBJ2-5 | TRBV9 | TGTGCCAGCAGCGTTGTCCCGGGACAGGGAAAAGAGACCCAGTACTTC | CASSVVPGQGKETQYF
few | TRBD2 | TRBJ2-5 | TRBV7-2 | TGTGCCAGCAGCTCCAAGGGGGGACTAGCGGGGAAAGAGACCCAGTACTTC | CASSSKGGLAGKETQYF
many | TRBD2 | TRBJ2-5 | TRBV7-3 | TGTGCCAGCAGCCTAGCGGGGGGGGCAGAGACCCAGTACTTC | CASSLAGGAETQYF
- | - | TRBJ1-6 | TRBV6-5 | TGTGCCAGCAGTTACTTCGCCCTGAGGGATTCACCCCTCCACTTT | CASSYFALRDSPLHF
many | TRBD2 | TRBJ2-3 | TRBV6-1 | TGTGCCAGCAGTGGCCTAGGACTAGCGGGAGGGGGCCATGGTACGCAGTATTTT | CASSGLGLAGGGHGTQYF
many | - | TRBJ1-2 | TRBV15 | TGTGCCACCAGCAGAGCTCTCTACGCTTTGGACAGCGAATCGAATGGCTACACCTTC | CATSRALYALDSESNGYTF
many | - | TRBJ1-5 | TRBV6-1 | TGTGCCAGCAGTCCCCAACAGGGATATGGTCAGCCCCAGCATTTT | CASSPQQGYGQPQHF
few | - | TRBJ2-1 | TRBV9 | TGTGCCAGCAGCGTAATAGGCGGTGAGCAGTTCTTC | CASSVIGGEQFF
- | - | TRBJ2-7 | TRBV2 | TGTGCCAGCAGTGAAGCAGTAATGACAGGTATTTTTTACGAGCAGTACTTC | CASSEAVMTGIFYEQYF
many | TRBD2 | TRBJ2-5 | TRBV9 | TGTGCCAGCAGCGTAGGGGCTAGCGGGGCCCAAGAGACCCAGTACTTC | CASSVGASGAQETQYF
many | - | TRBJ1-1 | TRBV28 | TGTGCCAGCACCTCATCGTTTCAGGGGCAAGGCACTGAAGCTTTCTTT | CASTSSFQGQGTEAFF
many | TRBD1 | TRBJ1-2 | TRBV5-6 | TGTGCCAGCAGCTTGGGGACAGGGCGGGGCTACACCTTC | CASSLGTGRGYTF
many | TRBD2 | TRBJ2-1 | TRBV7-3 | TGTGCCAGCAGCTTATCGGCGGGAGGGTACAATGAGCAGTTCTTC | CASSLSAGGYNEQFF
many | TRBD2 | TRBJ2-1 | TRBV10-2 | TGCGCCAGCATAGGACTAGTTCGGGGCAATGAGCAGTTCTTC | CASIGLVRGNEQFF
many | - | TRBJ1-2 | TRBV28 | TGTGCCAGCAGCAAACAGGGCAATGGCTACACCTTC | CASSKQGNGYTF
many | - | TRBJ1-4 | TRBV4-2 | TGTGCCAGCAGCCAATATCTCTCAGATCGGAAGCAGGCTAATGAAAAACTGTTTTTT | CASSQYLSDRKQANEKLFF
many | TRBD1 | TRBJ2-7 | TRBV6-5 | TGTGCCAGCAGTACAAACAGGGGGCGCGAGCAGTACTTC | CASSTNRGREQYF
many | - | TRBJ2-1 | TRBV5-1 | TGCGCCAGCAGCTTGGGGGAGAGATACAATGAGCAGTTCTTC | CASSLGERYNEQFF